The 11 T cell receptor beta chains below come from one sample, sequenced in a study of CD8 T cells in ankylosing spondylitis (TCRdb year 2017). Library preparation was by 5' RACE. Instrument on record: Illumina HiSeq 2500. The public reads were reanalyzed by TCRdb: fastp trimming at Q25, MiXCR alignment, in-frame beta chains only. One record per CDR3 amino acid sequence lists the most common genes and DNA. This sample is represented by under 120,000 distinct CDR3 sequences; 24% of them were singletons. Jointly, the top ten make up roughly 12% of the sample. Sequenced input: synovial fluid, either unsorted or a sorted T cell fraction (not recorded which). These receptors were collected from a male donor with ankylosing spondylitis.

In this sample, this clonotype turned up a few times. The chain carries TRBV18 and TRBJ2-1; TRBD2 aligns across 12 bases. The CDR3 runs 17 residues. Germline CDR1 reads KGHSH; CDR2 reads LQKENI. The junction had 6 bases not matched to a gene; V was cut back by 4 bases and J by 2 bases. The CDR3 coding sequence is TGTGCCAGCTCACTTCTGACTAGCGGGAGTGCCTACAATGAGCAGTTCTTC. Protein: CASSLLTSGSAYNEQFF.

The chain carries TRBV20-1 and TRBJ2-7; no clear D. V lost 6 bases and J 0 bases, leaving 15 bases between the germline ends. Germline loops: CDR1 DFQATT, CDR2 SNEGSKA (reference sequence). The CDR3 is made up of 14 amino acids. The CDR3 sequence is CSAYGGRSSYEQYF. The CDR3 coding sequence is TGCAGTGCCTACGGCGGCCGTAGCTCCTACGAGCAGTACTTC.

This clonotype was detected only a few times. The chain joins TRBV11-2 to TRBJ2-5; TRBD2 agrees at 8 bases. The CDR3 covers 16 residues. Germline CDR1 is SGHAT and CDR2 is FQNNGV. J gave up 2 bases and V 5 bases, and 10 bases lay outside the gene matches. CDR3 amino acids: CASSRTRGGWQETQYF. CDR3 DNA: TGTGCCAGCAGCCGCACCCGGGGGGGATGGCAAGAGACCCAGTACTTC.

This chain uses TRBV5-1 with TRBJ2-6; no reliable D call. Germline V gene data show CDR1 as SGHRS and CDR2 as YFSETQ. Trimming left V 1 base short and J 4 bases short, with 9 bases between. The CDR3 loop spans 15 amino acids. For the CDR3, the DNA is TGCGCCAGCAGCTTGCCGACCGGCGGGGCCAACGTCCTGACTTTC. It specifies CASSLPTGGANVLTF.

This clonotype has only a few counts. The chain employs TRBV5-8 and TRBJ2-1; D is unclear. Germline CDR1 is SGHTS and CDR2 is YDEGEE. The CDR3 is 15 residues long. V shed 0 bases and J shed 3 bases, with 10 bases lying between them. The CDR3 DNA follows: TGTGCCAGCAGCTTGGCCATGGGCAGCTACAATGAGCAGTTCTTC. Its translation is CASSLAMGSYNEQFF. The full variable domain, with the rest looked up from reference TRBV5-8 and TRBJ2-1, is EAGVTQSPTHLIKTRGQQATLRCSPISGHTSVYWYQQALGLGLQFLLWYDEGEERNRGNFPPRFSGRQFPNYSSELNVNALELEDSALYLCASSLAMGSYNEQFFGPGTRLTVL.

V and J are TRBV3-1 and TRBJ1-5; D call uncertain. Trimming took off 1 base at V and 5 bases at J, with 3 bases between the two ends. This CDR3 contains 12 residues. The germline CDR1 and CDR2 sequences are LGHDT and YNNKEL (reference sequence). The CDR3 sequence is CASSQGYQPQHF. CDR3 nucleotide sequence: TGTGCCAGCAGCCAAGGTTATCAGCCCCAGCATTTT.

This clonotype was seen once. One end of the junction does not line up with germline, which may come from a read error. The chain is built from TRBV20-1 and TRBJ2-7, with 7 nucleotides matching TRBD1. The CDR3 is 11 residues long. Looked up from germline, CDR1 is DFQATT and CDR2 is SNEGSKA (reference sequence). The CDR3 DNA reads TGCAGTGTTCAGTCAGCGGACAGGCTAAATTTC. Protein product: CSVQSADRLNF.

Comment on this clonotype: A much larger clonotype is one base distant, so this may be a read error. V is TRBV7-8 and J is TRBJ2-7; D is ambiguous. Germline values: CDR1 SGHVS, CDR2 FQNEAQ. The CDR3 spans 14 residues. This CDR3 reads CASSLVVGSYERYV. CDR3 DNA sequence: TGTGCCAGCAGCTTAGTTGTCGGCTCCTACGAGCGGTACGTC.

This clonotype has just a few counts. The rearrangement uses TRBV12-3 or TRBV12-4 and TRBJ2-5; either TRBD1 or TRBD2 may supply D (5 bases each). V was shortened by 3 bases and J by 3 bases, with 11 bases between the two germline ends. The CDR3 totals 14 residues. The CDR3 region is CASSFYVGEETQYF. Here the CDR3 DNA reads TGTGCCAGCAGTTTTTATGTGGGGGAAGAGACCCAGTACTTC.

This clonotype was counted a few times. This rearrangement joins TRBV5-1 to TRBJ2-1; perhaps TRBD1 as D (6 bases). The CDR3 extends over 15 amino acids. The V gene lost 1 base and the J gene lost 2 bases, with 10 bases spanning the gap. Looked up from germline, CDR1 is SGHRS and CDR2 is YFSETQ. The CDR3 loop reads CASSLRQGPYNEQFF. The CDR3 bases are TGCGCCAGCAGCTTGCGGCAGGGGCCCTACAATGAGCAGTTCTTC.

This clonotype was recorded many times. The chain employs TRBV20-1 and TRBJ1-5; D uncertain. With 3 bases removed from V and 5 bases from J, the gap between germline ends came to 11 bases. The CDR3 consists of 13 residues. Germline V gene sequence: CDR1 DFQATT, CDR2 SNEGSKA (reference sequence). In nucleotides, the CDR3 is TGCAGTGCTAGTGAGGGCGGCGATCAGCCCCAGCATTTT. This translates into CSASEGGDQPQHF.